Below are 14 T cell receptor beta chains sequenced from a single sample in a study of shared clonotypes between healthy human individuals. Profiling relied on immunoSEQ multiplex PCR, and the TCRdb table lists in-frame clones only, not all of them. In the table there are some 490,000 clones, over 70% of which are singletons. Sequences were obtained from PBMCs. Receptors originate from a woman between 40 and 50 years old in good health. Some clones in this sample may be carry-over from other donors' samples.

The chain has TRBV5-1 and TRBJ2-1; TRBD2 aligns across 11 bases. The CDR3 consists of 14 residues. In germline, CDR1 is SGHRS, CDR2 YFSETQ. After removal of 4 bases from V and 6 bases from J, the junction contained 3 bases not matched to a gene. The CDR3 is CASSQLAGVNEQFF. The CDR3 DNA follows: TGCGCCAGCAGCCAACTAGCGGGAGTCAATGAGCAGTTCTTC.

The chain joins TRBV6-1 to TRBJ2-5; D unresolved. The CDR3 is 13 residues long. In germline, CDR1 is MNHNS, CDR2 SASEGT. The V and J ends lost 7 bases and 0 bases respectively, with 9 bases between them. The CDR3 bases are TGTGCCAGCACCCCGCGGTACCAAGAGACCCAGTACTTC. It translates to CASTPRYQETQYF.

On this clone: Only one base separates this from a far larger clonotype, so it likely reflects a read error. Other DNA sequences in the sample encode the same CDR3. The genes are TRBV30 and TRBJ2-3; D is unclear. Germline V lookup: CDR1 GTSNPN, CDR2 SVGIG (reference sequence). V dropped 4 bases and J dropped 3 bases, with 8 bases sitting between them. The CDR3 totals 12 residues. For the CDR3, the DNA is TGTGCCTGGACAACCGGGACAGATACGCAGTATTTT. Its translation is CAWTTGTDTQYF.

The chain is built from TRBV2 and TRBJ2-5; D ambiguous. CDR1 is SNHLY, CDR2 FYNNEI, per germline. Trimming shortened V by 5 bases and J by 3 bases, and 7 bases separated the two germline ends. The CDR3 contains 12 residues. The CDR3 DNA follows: TGTGCCAGCAGTTGGTCTAAAGAGACCCAGTACTTC. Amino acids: CASSWSKETQYF.

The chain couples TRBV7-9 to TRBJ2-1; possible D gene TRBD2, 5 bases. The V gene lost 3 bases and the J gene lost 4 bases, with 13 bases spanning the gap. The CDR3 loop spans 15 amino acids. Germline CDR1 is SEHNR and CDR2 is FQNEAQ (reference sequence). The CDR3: CASSLASWEYNEQFF. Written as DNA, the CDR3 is TGTGCCAGCAGCTTGGCTAGCTGGGAGTACAATGAGCAGTTCTTC.

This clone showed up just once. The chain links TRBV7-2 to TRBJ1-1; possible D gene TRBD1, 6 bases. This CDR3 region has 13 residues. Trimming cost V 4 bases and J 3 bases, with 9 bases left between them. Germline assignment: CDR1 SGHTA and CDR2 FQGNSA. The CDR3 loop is CASSSNRDTEAFF. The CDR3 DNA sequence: TGTGCCAGCAGCTCAAACAGGGACACTGAAGCTTTCTTT.

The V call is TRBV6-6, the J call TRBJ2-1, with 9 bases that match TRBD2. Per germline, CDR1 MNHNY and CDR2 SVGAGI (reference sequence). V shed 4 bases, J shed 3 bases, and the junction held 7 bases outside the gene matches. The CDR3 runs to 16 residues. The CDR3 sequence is CASSSWREGNYNEQFF. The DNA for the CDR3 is TGTGCCAGCAGTTCCTGGCGGGAGGGCAACTACAATGAGCAGTTCTTC.

This CDR3 is CASSLAAFIDEAFF. The CDR3 DNA is TGTGCCAGCAGCTTAGCGGCCTTTATTGATGAAGCTTTCTTT. The chain couples TRBV7-2 to TRBJ1-1; D remains unclear. V lost 0 bases and J 7 bases, leaving 12 bases between the germline ends. The germline CDR1 and CDR2 sequences are SGHTA and FQGNSA. CDR3 length: 14 residues.

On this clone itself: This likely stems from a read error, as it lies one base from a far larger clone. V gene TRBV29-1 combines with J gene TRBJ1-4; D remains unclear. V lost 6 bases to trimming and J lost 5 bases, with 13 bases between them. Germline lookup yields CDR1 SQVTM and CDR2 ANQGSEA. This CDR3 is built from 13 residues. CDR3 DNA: TGCAGCGTCCGAAGGTCTCCGAATGAAAAACTGTTTTTT. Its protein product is CSVRRSPNEKLFF.

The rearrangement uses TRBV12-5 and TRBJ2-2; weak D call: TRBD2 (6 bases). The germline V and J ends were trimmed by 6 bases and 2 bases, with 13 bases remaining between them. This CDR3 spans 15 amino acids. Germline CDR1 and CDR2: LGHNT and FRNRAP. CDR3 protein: CASGYTGTNTGELFF. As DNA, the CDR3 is TGTGCTAGTGGATACACCGGGACTAACACCGGGGAGCTGTTTTTT.

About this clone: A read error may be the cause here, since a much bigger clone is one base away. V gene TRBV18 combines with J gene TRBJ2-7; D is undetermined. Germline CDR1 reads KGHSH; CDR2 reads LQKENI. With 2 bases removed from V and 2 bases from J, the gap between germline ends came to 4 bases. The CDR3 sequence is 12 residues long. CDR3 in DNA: TGTGCCAGCTCACCAGGGGCCTACGAGCAGTACTTC. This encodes CASSPGAYEQYF.

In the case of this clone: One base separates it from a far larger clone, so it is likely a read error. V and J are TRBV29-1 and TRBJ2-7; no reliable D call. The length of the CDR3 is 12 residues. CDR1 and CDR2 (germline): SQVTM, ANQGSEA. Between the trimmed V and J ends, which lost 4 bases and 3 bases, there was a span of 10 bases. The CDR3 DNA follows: TGCAGCGTTGTCACCGCCAGCTACGAGCAGTACTTC. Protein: CSVVTASYEQYF.

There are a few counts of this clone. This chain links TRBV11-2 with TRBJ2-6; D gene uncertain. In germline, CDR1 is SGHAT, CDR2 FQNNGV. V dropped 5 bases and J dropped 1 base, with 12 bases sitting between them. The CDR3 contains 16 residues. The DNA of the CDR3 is TGTGCCAGCAGCAAAGGGTTTGGATCTGGGGCCAACGTCCTGACTTTC. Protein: CASSKGFGSGANVLTF.

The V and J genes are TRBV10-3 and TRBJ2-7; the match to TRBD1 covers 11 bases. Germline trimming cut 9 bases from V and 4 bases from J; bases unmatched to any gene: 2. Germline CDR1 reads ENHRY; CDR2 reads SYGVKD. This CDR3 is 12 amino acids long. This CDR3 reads CAIGQGAYEQYF. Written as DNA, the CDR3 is TGTGCCATAGGACAGGGGGCTTACGAGCAGTACTTC.